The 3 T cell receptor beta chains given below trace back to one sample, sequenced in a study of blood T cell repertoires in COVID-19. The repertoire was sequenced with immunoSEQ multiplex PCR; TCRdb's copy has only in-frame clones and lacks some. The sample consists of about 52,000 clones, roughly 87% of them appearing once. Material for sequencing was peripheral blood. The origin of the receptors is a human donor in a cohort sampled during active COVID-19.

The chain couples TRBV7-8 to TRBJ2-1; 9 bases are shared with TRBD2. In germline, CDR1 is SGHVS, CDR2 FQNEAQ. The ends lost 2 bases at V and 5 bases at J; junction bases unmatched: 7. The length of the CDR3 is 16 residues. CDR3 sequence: CASSLTRLAAHNEQFF. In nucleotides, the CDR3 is TGTGCCAGCAGCTTAACCCGACTAGCGGCACACAATGAGCAGTTCTTC.

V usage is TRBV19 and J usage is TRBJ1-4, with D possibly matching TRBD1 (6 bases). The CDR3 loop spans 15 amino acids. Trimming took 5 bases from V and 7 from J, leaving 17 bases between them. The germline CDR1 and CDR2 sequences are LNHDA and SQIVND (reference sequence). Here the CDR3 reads CASSPGSGEGEKLFF. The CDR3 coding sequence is TGTGCCAGTAGTCCCGGGTCAGGGGAAGGTGAAAAACTGTTTTTT.

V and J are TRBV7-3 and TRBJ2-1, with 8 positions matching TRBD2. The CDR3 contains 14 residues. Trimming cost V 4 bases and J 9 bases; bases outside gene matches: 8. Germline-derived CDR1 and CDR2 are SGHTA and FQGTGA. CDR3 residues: CASSSSLAGREQFF. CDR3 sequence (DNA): TGTGCCAGCAGCTCCAGCTTAGCGGGACGTGAGCAGTTCTTC.